The 26 T cell receptor beta chains listed next were all sequenced from one sample in a study of shared clonotypes between healthy human individuals. Terminally differentiated effector memory CD45RA+ cells were left out of the naive CD8 fraction, which was CD45RO-negative and positively selected for CCR7. TCRdb's copy holds only in-frame clones and misses some; the assay was immunoSEQ multiplex PCR. The sample holds around 2.1 million clones; approximately 94% are singletons and the top ten take about 1.8%. Input material: naive CD8+ T cells from PBMCs. The receptors come from a man aged 18 to 30 in good health. Some clones in this sample may be carry-over from other donors' samples.

The chain couples TRBV2 to TRBJ2-7; maybe TRBD1 (6 bases). Germline V CDR1 and CDR2: SNHLY, FYNNEI. The CDR3 is 16 amino acids. V lost 1 base and J lost 5, with 18 bases in between. The CDR3 DNA reads as TGTGCCAGCAGTGAAGTGATGACAGGCGGTGCCGACGAGCAGTACTTC. Translating gives CASSEVMTGGADEQYF.

The chain carries TRBV29-1 and TRBJ1-3; D possibly corresponds to TRBD1 (6 bases). CDR3 length equals 16 residues. V was shortened by 6 bases and J by 0 bases, with 18 bases between the two germline ends. Per the germline V gene, CDR1 is SQVTM and CDR2 is ANQGSEA. The CDR3 DNA follows: TGCAGCGTCAACTTAGCCGGGACAAGCTCTGGAAACACCATATATTTT. This codes for CSVNLAGTSSGNTIYF.

The CDR3 sequence: CATSDTGTGDNEQFF. The DNA of the CDR3 is TGTGCCACCAGTGACACCGGGACAGGGGACAATGAGCAGTTCTTC. The chain recombines TRBV15 with TRBJ2-1; 10 bases agree with TRBD1. Trimming cost V 6 bases and J 5 bases; bases outside gene matches: 7. The CDR3 is made up of 15 amino acids. Germline-derived CDR1 and CDR2 are LNHNV and YYDKDF (reference sequence).

The chain links TRBV9 to TRBJ2-2; 9 bases match TRBD2. The germline V gene has CDR1 SGDLS and CDR2 YYNGEE. Losses at the gene ends were 6 bases for V and 6 bases for J; bases not matched to a gene: 6. The CDR3 is 14 amino acids. The CDR3 nucleotides read TGTGCCAGCAAGGGCCTAGCGGGACCCGGGGAGCTGTTTTTT. Protein product: CASKGLAGPGELFF.

A remark on this clone: The same CDR3 can be traced to other DNA sequences in this sample. The chain couples TRBV9 to TRBJ2-7, with D maybe TRBD2 (6 bases). CDR3 length: 12 amino acids. Germline lookup yields CDR1 SGDLS and CDR2 YYNGEE. Trimming stripped 1 base from V and 6 bases from J, with 8 bases between. In nucleotides, the CDR3 is TGTGCCAGCAGCGTACTGGGAGGCGAGCAGTACTTC. Translating it yields CASSVLGGEQYF.

J is TRBJ2-1 and V is TRBV7-6; 13 bases agree with TRBD2. This CDR3 is 17 amino acids long. Losses at the gene ends were 10 bases for V and 0 bases for J; bases not matched to a gene: 9. Germline values: CDR1 SGHVS, CDR2 FNYEAQ. In nucleotides, the CDR3 is TGTGCCATCTCGGGACTAGCGGGATCCCCCTCCTACAATGAGCAGTTCTTC. Protein: CAISGLAGSPSYNEQFF.

This rearrangement joins TRBV4-3 to TRBJ2-5, with 7 bases lining up with TRBD1. The V and J ends lost 4 bases and 5 bases, in that order; junction bases with no gene match: 7. The CDR3 is 14 amino acids. Germline V gives CDR1 LGHNA, CDR2 YSLEER. CDR3 coding DNA: TGCGCCAGCAGCCGCCTTACAGGGGTGGAGACCCAGTACTTC. It is translated as CASSRLTGVETQYF.

The chain links TRBV27 to TRBJ2-1; D not resolved. CDR1 and CDR2 (germline): MNHEY, SMNVEV (reference sequence). The CDR3 is made up of 14 amino acids. The germline V and J ends were trimmed by 1 base and 7 bases, with 11 bases remaining between them. This chain's CDR3 is CASSLFPKVNEQFF. The DNA for the CDR3 is TGTGCCAGCAGTTTATTCCCCAAAGTTAATGAGCAGTTCTTC.

The CDR3 is CASSPQVYSDRIDTEAFF. In DNA form, the CDR3 reads TGTGCCAGCAGTCCCCAGGTGTACTCCGACAGGATCGACACTGAAGCTTTCTTT. The chain is built from TRBV28 and TRBJ1-1, with D maybe TRBD1 (6 bases). With 5 bases removed from V and 3 bases from J, the gap between germline ends came to 25 bases. The CDR3 is 18 amino acids. Germline V gene lookup returns CDR1 MDHEN and CDR2 SYDVKM.

The chain employs TRBV6-5 and TRBJ2-7; TRBD1 matches 7 bases. This CDR3 is built from 15 residues. Losses at the gene ends were 2 bases for V and 3 bases for J; bases not matched to a gene: 7. Germline CDR1 MNHEY, CDR2 SVGAGI. CDR3 nucleotides: TGTGCCAGCAGTTACCGGGCAGGGGGAGTCTACGAGCAGTACTTC. Protein product: CASSYRAGGVYEQYF.

This rearrangement joins TRBV14 to TRBJ1-2; D perhaps matches TRBD1 (6 bases). The germline V gene encodes CDR1 SGHDN and CDR2 FVKESK. The V gene lost 4 bases and the J gene lost 4 bases, with 19 bases spanning the gap. This CDR3 is 16 amino acids long. CDR3 coding DNA: TGTGCCAGCAGCCGGACAGATCAACCTAGTACCTATGGCTACACCTTC. Residues: CASSRTDQPSTYGYTF.

V and J are TRBV7-9 and TRBJ1-2; TRBD1 agrees at 9 bases. J lost 6 bases, V lost 1 base, and 6 bases had no gene match. The CDR3 is 15 amino acids. Germline lookup yields CDR1 SEHNR and CDR2 FQNEAQ (reference sequence). The CDR3 DNA reads as TGTGCCAGCAGCTTAGTAGGACAGGGGTCGGATGGCTACACCTTC. Translating it yields CASSLVGQGSDGYTF.

V usage is TRBV7-9 and J usage is TRBJ1-4, with a tentative D call TRBD1 (5 bases). V lost 4 bases and J 8 bases, leaving 14 bases between the germline ends. Germline assignment: CDR1 SEHNR and CDR2 FQNEAQ (reference sequence). The CDR3 runs to 14 residues. For the CDR3, the DNA is TGTGCCAGCAGCTCCCCCCGGGGGGAAGAAAAACTGTTTTTT. It encodes CASSSPRGEEKLFF. Using reference TRBV7-9 and TRBJ1-4 for the parts outside the CDR3, the full variable domain is DTGVSQNPRHKITKRGQNVTFRCDPISEHNRLYWYRQTLGQGPEFLTYFQNEAQLEKSRLLSDRFSAERPKGSFSTLEIQRTEQGDSAMYLCASSSPRGEEKLFFGSGTQLSVL.

CDR3 in amino acids: CARVTGQETQYF. The CDR3 nucleotides read TGTGCCAGGGTAACAGGCCAAGAGACCCAGTACTTC. V usage is TRBV5-8 and J usage is TRBJ2-5; D may be TRBD1 (5 bases). Trimming cost V 8 bases and J 1 base, with 9 bases left between them. Germline assignment: CDR1 SGHTS and CDR2 YDEGEE. This CDR3 comprises 12 residues.

This clone was recorded only once. The chain is built from TRBV4-1 and TRBJ2-1, with unresolved D. The V end lost 2 bases, the J end lost 1 base, and 9 bases lay between the germline ends. Germline loops: CDR1 MGHRA, CDR2 YSYEKL. The CDR3 contains 15 residues. Here the CDR3 reads CASSQTRKSYNEQFF. CDR3 coding DNA: TGCGCCAGCAGCCAAACCAGAAAATCCTACAATGAGCAGTTCTTC.

This chain connects TRBV28 to TRBJ2-7, with D unresolved. V was pared by 5 bases and J by 6 bases, with 17 bases between. This CDR3 is built from 14 residues. Germline loops: CDR1 MDHEN, CDR2 SYDVKM. The CDR3 is CASSQYRFIAEQYF. In nucleotides, the CDR3 is TGTGCCAGCAGTCAGTATAGGTTTATAGCCGAGCAGTACTTC.

The chain combines TRBV29-1 with TRBJ2-7, with D unclear. From germline, CDR1 is SQVTM and CDR2 ANQGSEA. The CDR3 runs to 12 residues. V lost 4 bases and J 2 bases, leaving 9 bases between the germline ends. CDR3 DNA: TGCAGCGTTGCTGGTGCTCCCTACGAGCAGTACTTC. Protein: CSVAGAPYEQYF.

This clone was picked up one time. CDR3: CASSVDEDTDTQYF. The CDR3 DNA is TGTGCCAGCAGCGTAGACGAGGACACAGATACGCAGTATTTT. The J gene is TRBJ2-3, the V gene TRBV9, with D unresolved. V was trimmed by 0 bases and J by 2 bases, leaving 7 bases between them. The CDR3 totals 14 residues. Germline V lookup: CDR1 SGDLS, CDR2 YYNGEE.

This chain links TRBV11-2 with TRBJ1-2, with a possible D match to TRBD1 (5 bases). The CDR3 runs 15 residues. In germline, CDR1 is SGHAT, CDR2 FQNNGV. The V end lost 0 bases, the J end lost 4 bases, and 12 bases lay between the germline ends. The CDR3 region is CASSLDKGKVYGYTF. CDR3 sequence (DNA): TGTGCCAGCAGCTTAGATAAGGGGAAAGTCTATGGCTACACCTTC.

V usage is TRBV18 and J usage is TRBJ1-5, with D tentatively TRBD1 (5 bases). This CDR3 has 14 residues. The germline gives CDR1 KGHSH, CDR2 LQKENI. V lost 6 bases, J lost 8 bases, and 17 bases lay in between. As DNA, the CDR3 is TGTGCCAGCTCCCTTGCGGGGCGCGGGGAGCCCCAGCATTTT. Protein: CASSLAGRGEPQHF.

This clone was observed once. The rearrangement joins TRBV30 to TRBJ2-3; D unresolved. The V and J ends lost 0 bases and 5 bases respectively, with 12 bases between them. CDR3 length: 14 amino acids. CDR1 is GTSNPN, CDR2 SVGIG, per germline (reference sequence). CDR3 residues: CAWSVPPIEDTQYF. In nucleotides, the CDR3 is TGTGCCTGGAGTGTCCCCCCAATAGAAGATACGCAGTATTTT.

The chain has TRBV7-9 and TRBJ2-3; perhaps TRBD1 as D (5 bases). CDR3 size: 16 residues. Germline V CDR1 and CDR2: SEHNR, FQNEAQ (reference sequence). With 2 bases removed from V and 2 bases from J, the gap between germline ends came to 14 bases. The CDR3 reads CASSLRVRGATDTQYF. The CDR3 nucleotides read TGTGCCAGCAGCTTACGAGTGCGTGGGGCCACAGATACGCAGTATTTT.

This sequence joins TRBV10-1 and TRBJ2-7; 8 bases align to TRBD1. This CDR3 spans 14 amino acids. Germline values: CDR1 WNHNN, CDR2 SYGVQD (reference sequence). V dropped 4 bases and J dropped 1; count of bases not matched to a gene: 3. CDR3 DNA sequence: TGCGCCAGCAGTGCCGACAGGGGATCCTACGAGCAGTACTTC. This sequence encodes CASSADRGSYEQYF.

The V gene is TRBV29-1, the J gene TRBJ2-5; 8 nucleotides line up with TRBD1. Trimming at V came to 5 bases and at J to 4 bases, leaving 6 bases not matched to a gene. Germline V lookup: CDR1 SQVTM, CDR2 ANQGSEA. The CDR3 spans 13 residues. CDR3 DNA: TGCAGCGTTTTTACCGGGACAGGAGAGACCCAGTACTTC. This sequence encodes CSVFTGTGETQYF.

V gene TRBV4-1 combines with J gene TRBJ2-1, with 8 bases identical to TRBD1. The J segment lost 5 bases and the V segment lost 0 bases, leaving 9 bases of the junction unmatched. Germline V gene lookup returns CDR1 MGHRA and CDR2 YSYEKL. CDR3 length: 17 amino acids. DNA for the CDR3: TGCGCCAGCAGCCAAGATCTCCGGACAGGGCGCAACAATGAGCAGTTCTTC. Translating gives CASSQDLRTGRNNEQFF.

The rearrangement links TRBV6-1 to TRBJ2-7; D not certain. Per the germline V gene, CDR1 is MNHNS and CDR2 is SASEGT. The CDR3 loop spans 14 amino acids. V lost 4 bases and J lost 0, with 10 bases in between. CDR3: CASSGTARSYEQYF. For the CDR3, the DNA is TGTGCCAGCAGTGGGACGGCGCGCTCCTACGAGCAGTACTTC.